The 18 T cell receptor beta chains reported below all come from one sample, sequenced in a study of blood T cell repertoires in COVID-19. The repertoire was sequenced with immunoSEQ multiplex PCR; TCRdb's copy has only in-frame clones and lacks some. The table records around 95,000 clones, more than 75% of them present only once. The sequenced sample was peripheral blood. The receptors derive from a human donor in a cohort sampled during active COVID-19.

The V and J genes are TRBV11-2 and TRBJ1-2; 9 nucleotides line up with TRBD1. There are 13 residues in the CDR3. V was pared by 4 bases and J by 8 bases, with 5 bases of the junction left unmatched. From germline, CDR1 is SGHAT and CDR2 FQNNGV. CDR3: CASSSQGAEGYTF. The CDR3 DNA reads TGTGCCAGCAGCTCACAGGGGGCTGAAGGCTACACCTTC.

This clone was seen only a few times. Sequence at one end of the junction differs from germline and may be a read error. This chain connects TRBV2 to TRBJ2-7; TRBD1 matches at 8 bases. The germline CDR1 and CDR2 sequences are SNHLY and FYNNEI. The CDR3 consists of 15 residues. CDR3 in DNA: TGTGCCAGCAGTAGGACAGGGACCTTCTCCTCCGAGCAGTACTTC. Translation gives CASSRTGTFSSEQYF.

This clone was counted between two and nine times. The gene calls are TRBV7-8 and TRBJ2-7, with unresolved D. V gave up 1 base and J gave up 4 bases, with 14 bases separating them. From germline, CDR1 is SGHVS and CDR2 FQNEAQ. This CDR3 comprises 15 residues. The CDR3 loop is CASSLGWSTLYEQYF. The CDR3 DNA reads as TGTGCCAGCAGCTTAGGCTGGTCTACCCTGTACGAGCAGTACTTC.

The CDR3, as DNA: TGTGCCAGCAGCTTAGCGTGGCAGGGGAACTATGGCTACACCTTC. It codes for CASSLAWQGNYGYTF. J is TRBJ1-2 and V is TRBV7-2; D possibly corresponds to TRBD1 (6 bases). The CDR3 runs to 15 residues. Trimming pared 0 bases from V and 2 bases from J, leaving 10 bases between. The germline V gene has CDR1 SGHTA and CDR2 FQGNSA.

The V call is TRBV29-1, the J call TRBJ1-4, with D uncertain. V was cut by 1 base and J by 7 bases, with 7 bases left in between. This CDR3 spans 12 amino acids. The germline V gene encodes CDR1 SQVTM and CDR2 ANQGSEA. The CDR3 loop reads CSVEAEGEKLFF. CDR3 DNA sequence: TGCAGCGTTGAAGCTGAGGGTGAAAAACTGTTTTTT.

V and J are TRBV7-9 and TRBJ2-3; maybe TRBD1 (6 bases). Trimming took 5 bases from V and 3 from J, leaving 12 bases between them. CDR3 length: 14 amino acids. CDR1 and CDR2 from the germline V gene are SEHNR and FQNEAQ (reference sequence). The DNA of the CDR3 is TGTGCCAGCAGCCCCTTCCAGGGGACAGATACGCAGTATTTT. This encodes CASSPFQGTDTQYF.

J is TRBJ1-3 and V is TRBV10-3, with 8 bases lining up with TRBD1. CDR3 size: 13 residues. Germline V gives CDR1 ENHRY, CDR2 SYGVKD. Losses at the gene ends were 6 bases for V and 4 bases for J; bases not matched to a gene: 2. CDR3 bases: TGTGCCATCAGCTGGGACAGGGGAAACACCATATATTTT. This codes for CAISWDRGNTIYF.

The chain is built from TRBV12-3 or TRBV12-4 and TRBJ1-5, with D hard to call. V lost 4 bases and J 0 bases, leaving 4 bases between the germline ends. CDR3 length equals 13 residues. The CDR3 nucleotides are TGTGCCAGCAGTTCTTATAGCAATCAGCCCCAGCATTTT. Encoded protein: CASSSYSNQPQHF.

J is TRBJ2-7 and V is TRBV23-1, with 7 bases lining up with TRBD1. TRBV23-1 is an ORF, with its function uncertain. Unmatched junction bases numbered 7, after V lost 0 bases and J lost 2 bases. The CDR3 consists of 16 residues. The CDR3 sequence is CASSQSSTGDTYEQYF. The CDR3 region has the DNA TGCGCCAGCAGTCAATCGTCCACAGGGGATACCTACGAGCAGTACTTC.

This clone has only one observation. This chain's CDR3 is CASSYHSRQGNQPQHF. The CDR3 nucleotides read TGTGCCAGCAGTTATCATAGTCGTCAGGGCAATCAGCCCCAGCATTTT. This chain links TRBV6-2 or TRBV6-3 with TRBJ1-5; D unclear. The CDR3 has 16 residues. Germline V lookup: CDR1 MNHEY, CDR2 SVGEGT. Trimming shortened V by 3 bases and J by 2 bases, and 14 bases separated the two germline ends.

The chain links TRBV7-8 to TRBJ2-7, with 11 bases lining up with TRBD2. Germline lookup yields CDR1 SGHVS and CDR2 FQNEAQ. This CDR3 comprises 15 residues. V gave up 4 bases and J gave up 2 bases; unmatched junction bases: 4. The DNA of the CDR3 is TGTGCCAGCAGCTGGGGACTAGCGGAGACCTACGAGCAGTACTTC. Translation gives CASSWGLAETYEQYF.

The genes are TRBV5-4 and TRBJ1-6, with TRBD1 matching over 7 bases. V lost 3 bases to trimming and J lost 4 bases; unmatched junction nucleotides: 7. The CDR3 is 16 residues long. Germline CDR1 SGHNT, CDR2 YYREEE (reference sequence). CDR3 sequence reads: CASSSKRTGYNSPLHF. In nucleotides, the CDR3 is TGTGCCAGCAGCTCGAAAAGGACAGGATATAATTCACCCCTCCACTTT.

The chain combines TRBV4-1 with TRBJ1-5; 10 nucleotides line up with TRBD1. The V segment lost 0 bases and the J segment 9 bases; nucleotides outside the gene matches: 17. Germline V CDR1 and CDR2: MGHRA, YSYEKL. This CDR3 spans 19 amino acids. The CDR3 DNA sequence: TGCGCCAGCAGCCAAGAAGCCAGCGGGTATGCGGGACAGGGGCGGCCCCAGCATTTT. Its protein product is CASSQEASGYAGQGRPQHF.

The chain joins TRBV30 to TRBJ2-7; 8 positions match TRBD1. The CDR3 covers 13 residues. Germline lookup yields CDR1 GTSNPN and CDR2 SVGIG (reference sequence). V trimming: 2 bases; J trimming: 7 bases; junction bases outside the gene matches: 7. The CDR3 DNA sequence: TGTGCCTGGAGTCGGCAGGGGGCGCTTGAGCAGTACTTC. Translated, it gives CAWSRQGALEQYF.

In DNA, the CDR3 is TGTGCCAGCAGCCCCGGGACAGGGGATGAAAAACTGTTTTTT. Its translation is CASSPGTGDEKLFF. This rearrangement joins TRBV3-1 (or the pseudogene TRBV3-2) to TRBJ1-4; TRBD1 matches at 10 bases. The J segment lost 6 bases and the V segment lost 4 bases, leaving 2 bases of the junction unmatched. The V gene's germline CDR1 is LGHDT and CDR2 YNNKEL (reference sequence). The CDR3 is 14 residues long.

This rearrangement joins TRBV19 to TRBJ1-6; TRBD1 is a possible D gene (5 bases). The CDR3 length is 13 residues. With 2 bases removed from V and 8 bases from J, the gap between germline ends came to 7 bases. Germline V gene data show CDR1 as LNHDA and CDR2 as SQIVND (reference sequence). The CDR3 DNA is TGTGCCAGTAGTATACTACAGGATTCACCCCTCCACTTT. Translated, it gives CASSILQDSPLHF.

The genes are TRBV2 and TRBJ2-7; 8 bases match TRBD1. The CDR3 runs to 15 residues. Trimming at V came to 7 bases and at J to 0 bases, leaving 8 bases not matched to a gene. CDR1 and CDR2 from the germline V gene are SNHLY and FYNNEI. CDR3 residues: CASNKDRVSSYEQYF. CDR3 in DNA: TGTGCCAGCAATAAGGACAGGGTTAGCTCCTACGAGCAGTACTTC.

The genes are TRBV7-2 and TRBJ2-5, with 9 bases lining up with TRBD2. The CDR3 loop spans 17 amino acids. CDR1 SGHTA and CDR2 FQGNSA come from the germline V gene. J was trimmed by 4 bases and V by 1 base; bases with no gene match: 10. The CDR3 bases are TGTGCCAGCAGCTTAGAGGGGCGGGAGGGCCTGGTAGAGACCCAGTACTTC. It specifies CASSLEGREGLVETQYF.